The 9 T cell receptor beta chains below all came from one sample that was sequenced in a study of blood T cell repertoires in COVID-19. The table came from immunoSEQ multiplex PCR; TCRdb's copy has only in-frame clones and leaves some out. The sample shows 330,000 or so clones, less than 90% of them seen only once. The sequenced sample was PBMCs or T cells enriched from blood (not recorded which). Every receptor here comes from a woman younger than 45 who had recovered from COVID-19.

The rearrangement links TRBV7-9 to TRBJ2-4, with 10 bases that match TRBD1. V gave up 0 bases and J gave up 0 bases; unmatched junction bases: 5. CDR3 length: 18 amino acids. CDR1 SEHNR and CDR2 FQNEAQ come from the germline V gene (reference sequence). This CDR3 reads CASSLAGQGSIAKNIQYF. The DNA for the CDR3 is TGTGCCAGCAGCTTAGCGGGACAGGGGTCTATAGCCAAAAACATTCAGTACTTC.

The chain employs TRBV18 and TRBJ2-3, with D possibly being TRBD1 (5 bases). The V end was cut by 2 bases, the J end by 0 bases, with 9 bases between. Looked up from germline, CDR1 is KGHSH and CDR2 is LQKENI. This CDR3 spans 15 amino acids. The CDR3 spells CASSPDRASTDTQYF. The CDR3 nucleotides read TGTGCCAGCTCACCAGACAGAGCTAGCACAGATACGCAGTATTTT.

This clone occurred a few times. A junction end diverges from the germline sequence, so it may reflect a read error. CDR3 sequence (DNA): TGTGCCAGCAGTGAGGATTGGACAGGACCTTGGTACTTC. Translating it yields CASSEDWTGPWYF. The chain couples TRBV2 to TRBJ1-2, with 7 bases identical to TRBD1. The CDR3 runs 13 residues. Germline V gene sequence: CDR1 SNHLY, CDR2 FYNNEI.

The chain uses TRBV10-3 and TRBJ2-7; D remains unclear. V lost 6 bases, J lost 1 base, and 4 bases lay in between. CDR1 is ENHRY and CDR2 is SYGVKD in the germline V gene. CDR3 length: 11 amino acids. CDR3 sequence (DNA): TGTGCCATCAGCATTTCCTACGAGCAGTACTTC. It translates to CAISISYEQYF.

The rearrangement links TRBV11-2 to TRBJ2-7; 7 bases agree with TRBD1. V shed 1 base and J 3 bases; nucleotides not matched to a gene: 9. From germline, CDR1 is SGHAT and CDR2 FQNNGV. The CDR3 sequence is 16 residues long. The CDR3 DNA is TGTGCCAGCAGCTTAGCCCGAGAGACAGGGAACTACGAGCAGTACTTC. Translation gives CASSLARETGNYEQYF.

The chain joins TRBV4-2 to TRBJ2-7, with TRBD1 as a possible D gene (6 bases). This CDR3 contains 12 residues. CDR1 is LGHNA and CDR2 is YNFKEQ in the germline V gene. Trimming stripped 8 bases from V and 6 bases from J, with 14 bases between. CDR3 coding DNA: TGTGCCAGCTACAGGGTACTGGGCGAGCAGTACTTC. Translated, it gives CASYRVLGEQYF.

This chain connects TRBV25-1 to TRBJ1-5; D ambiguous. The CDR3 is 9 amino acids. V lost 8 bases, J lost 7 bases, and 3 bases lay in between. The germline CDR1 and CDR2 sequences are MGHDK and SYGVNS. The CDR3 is CASLQPQHF. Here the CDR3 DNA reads TGTGCCAGCTTACAGCCCCAGCATTTT. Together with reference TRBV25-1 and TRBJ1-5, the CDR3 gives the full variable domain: EADIYQTPRYLVIGTGKKITLECSQTMGHDKMYWYQQDPGMELHLIHYSYGVNSTEKGDLSSESTVSRIRTEHFPLTLESARPSHTSQYLCASLQPQHFGDGTRLSIL.

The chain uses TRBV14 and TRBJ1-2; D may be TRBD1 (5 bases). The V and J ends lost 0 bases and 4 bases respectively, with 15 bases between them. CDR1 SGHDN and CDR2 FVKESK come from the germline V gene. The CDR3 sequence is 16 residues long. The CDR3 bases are TGTGCCAGCAGCCAAGATCACGGGGGGATGGTCTATGGCTACACCTTC. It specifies CASSQDHGGMVYGYTF.

The CDR3 nucleotides are TGTGCCAGCAGCGCGACTAGCGGGGTCTACGAGCAGTACTTC. Its protein is CASSATSGVYEQYF. This chain connects TRBV2 to TRBJ2-7; TRBD2 aligns across 11 bases. Looked up from germline, CDR1 is SNHLY and CDR2 is FYNNEI. The trim removed 6 bases at V and 3 bases at J, leaving 4 bases unmatched. CDR3 size: 14 residues. The complete variable domain, with remaining parts taken from reference TRBV2 and TRBJ2-7, reads EPEVTQTPSHQVTQMGQEVILRCVPISNHLYFYWYRQILGQKVEFLVSFYNNEISEKSEIFDDQFSVERPDGSNFTLKIRSTKLEDSAMYFCASSATSGVYEQYFGPGTRLTVT.